These 20 T cell receptor beta chains were sequenced from one sample in a study of beta chain features in type 1 diabetes. Overall study findings and caveats: In every one of the four CD4+ subsets, TCRB CDR3s were moderately but significantly shorter in Type 1 diabetes patients.

The entirety of the isolated RNA underwent reverse transcription, so expressed TCRB transcripts were sequenced. The assay was immunoSEQ multiplex PCR, and TCRdb's table has in-frame clones only and misses some. The repertoire consists of more than 300,000 clones, with 10% to 15% occurring once and the leading ten covering about 0.01%. Which antigens these TCRs recognize remains unknown. The sequenced sample was naive CD4+ T cells from blood. These receptors were taken from a woman under 30 with type 1 diabetes.

This rearrangement joins TRBV4-2 to TRBJ2-7, with 7 bases lining up with TRBD1. The J segment lost 0 bases and the V segment lost 3 bases, leaving 5 bases of the junction unmatched. Germline V gene data show CDR1 as LGHNA and CDR2 as YNFKEQ. CDR3 length: 15 residues. The CDR3 region is CASSQGSGGSYEQYF. The DNA for the CDR3 is TGTGCCAGCAGCCAGGGGTCAGGGGGCTCCTACGAGCAGTACTTC.

The chain carries TRBV6-5 and TRBJ2-1, with 7 bases that match TRBD2. Per the germline V gene, CDR1 is MNHEY and CDR2 is SVGAGI. CDR3 length equals 12 residues. V gave up 8 bases and J gave up 7 bases; unmatched junction bases: 5. In DNA, the CDR3 is TGTGCCAGCTCAGCGGGATGGAATGAGCAGTTCTTC. Translating it yields CASSAGWNEQFF.

This clone appeared a few times. The chain is built from TRBV9 and TRBJ1-1, with a tentative D call TRBD1 (5 bases). Looked up from germline, CDR1 is SGDLS and CDR2 is YYNGEE. CDR3 length: 16 residues. The V and J ends lost 0 bases and 6 bases respectively, with 18 bases between them. This CDR3 reads CASSVDDSYLRAEAFF. CDR3 DNA sequence: TGTGCCAGCAGCGTAGATGACAGTTACCTTCGGGCTGAAGCTTTCTTT.

The chain is built from TRBV10-3 and TRBJ2-7; 7 positions match TRBD2. The CDR3 totals 13 residues. Germline V CDR1 and CDR2: ENHRY, SYGVKD. V shed 4 bases and J 7 bases; nucleotides not matched to a gene: 7. In nucleotides, the CDR3 is TGTGCCATCAGTGTAGGCGGGAGAGGTGAGCAGTACTTC. This gives the protein CAISVGGRGEQYF.

This clone was seen a handful of times. The J gene is TRBJ1-2, the V gene TRBV28; D unclear. V gave up 5 bases and J gave up 2 bases, with 9 bases separating them. CDR3 length equals 13 residues. The germline V gene encodes CDR1 MDHEN and CDR2 SYDVKM. The CDR3 here is CASSVQLNYGYTF. The CDR3 nucleotides are TGTGCCAGCAGTGTACAGCTGAACTATGGCTACACCTTC.

A few counts support this clone. The CDR3 protein is CASSSTGTGVYEQYF. The DNA for the CDR3 is TGTGCCAGCAGCTCAACCGGGACAGGGGTCTACGAGCAGTACTTC. The chain joins TRBV7-2 to TRBJ2-7; 10 nucleotides line up with TRBD1. After removal of 4 bases from V and 3 bases from J, the junction contained 6 bases not matched to a gene. Germline V gene lookup returns CDR1 SGHTA and CDR2 FQGNSA. The CDR3 runs to 15 residues. Looking up the rest from reference TRBV7-2 and TRBJ2-7 gives the full variable domain: GAGVSQSPSNKVTEKGKDVELRCDPISGHTALYWYRQSLGQGLEFLIYFQGNSAPDKSGLPSDRFSAERTGGSVSTLTIQRTQQEDSAVYLCASSSTGTGVYEQYFGPGTRLTVT.

This clone was picked up a small number of times. This sequence joins TRBV28 and TRBJ1-2; the D gene is possibly TRBD1 (5 bases). The CDR3 loop spans 15 amino acids. Germline-derived CDR1 and CDR2 are MDHEN and SYDVKM. Trimming pared 6 bases from V and 2 bases from J, leaving 16 bases between. The CDR3, as DNA: TGTGCCAGCAGCTCACCGGGACTACTGAACTATGGCTACACCTTC. Its protein is CASSSPGLLNYGYTF.

CDR3 protein: CAWREGYNEQFF. The DNA of the CDR3 is TGTGCCTGGAGAGAGGGCTACAATGAGCAGTTCTTC. This chain uses TRBV30 with TRBJ2-1; possibly TRBD2 for D (5 bases). CDR1 and CDR2 (germline): GTSNPN, SVGIG (reference sequence). The CDR3 loop spans 12 amino acids. V was pared by 3 bases and J by 3 bases, with 6 bases between.

The rearrangement uses TRBV15 and TRBJ1-1, with no clear D. V lost 6 bases, J lost 1 base, and 6 bases lay in between. CDR1 is LNHNV, CDR2 YYDKDF, per germline (reference sequence). This CDR3 contains 12 residues. CDR3: CATRRRNTEAFF. For the CDR3, the DNA is TGTGCCACCAGGCGGCGGAACACTGAAGCTTTCTTT. Complete variable domain (other parts from reference TRBV15 and TRBJ1-1): DAMVIQNPRYQVTQFGKPVTLSCSQTLNHNVMYWYQQKSSQAPKLLFHYYDKDFNNEADTPDNFQSRRPNTSFCFLDIRSPGLGDTAMYLCATRRRNTEAFFGQGTRLTVV.

V gene TRBV18 combines with J gene TRBJ2-7; 11 nucleotides match TRBD2. Germline lookup yields CDR1 KGHSH and CDR2 LQKENI. V lost 0 bases to trimming and J lost 6 bases; unmatched junction nucleotides: 7. The CDR3 spans 16 residues. CDR3 residues: CASSPPLAGGGGEQYF. Here the CDR3 DNA reads TGTGCCAGCTCACCACCCCTAGCGGGAGGAGGAGGCGAGCAGTACTTC.

The rearrangement joins TRBV19 to TRBJ1-4; 7 bases are a match to TRBD1. Unmatched junction bases numbered 4, after V lost 3 bases and J lost 0 bases. CDR3 size: 16 residues. Germline loops: CDR1 LNHDA, CDR2 SQIVND (reference sequence). The CDR3 here is CASSIGTAATNEKLFF. CDR3 nucleotides: TGTGCCAGTAGTATCGGGACAGCAGCAACTAATGAAAAACTGTTTTTT.

The table lists this clone with a few counts. The CDR3 DNA reads TGCGCCAGCAGCCAAGCCCCACGGCGGCAGAACACCGGGGAGCTGTTTTTT. Protein: CASSQAPRRQNTGELFF. The V gene is TRBV4-1, the J gene TRBJ2-2; unclear D gene. Germline CDR1 MGHRA, CDR2 YSYEKL. The CDR3 is 17 residues long. Trimming cost V 1 base and J 1 base, with 13 bases left between them.

The J gene is TRBJ2-1, the V gene TRBV7-3; 12 bases are shared with TRBD2. CDR3 length equals 19 residues. V dropped 2 bases and J dropped 0; count of bases not matched to a gene: 8. Germline CDR1 and CDR2: SGHTA and FQGTGA. CDR3 region: CASSLPTSGSLSSYNEQFF. CDR3 nucleotide sequence: TGTGCCAGCAGCTTACCGACTAGCGGGAGTCTCTCCTCCTACAATGAGCAGTTCTTC.

V and J are TRBV4-3 and TRBJ2-3, with 15 positions matching TRBD2. V dropped 0 bases and J dropped 5; count of bases not matched to a gene: 9. Germline CDR1 reads LGHNA; CDR2 reads YSLEER. The CDR3 spans 19 residues. The CDR3, as DNA: TGCGCCAGCAGCCAAGAGCCCCGGACTAGCGGGAGGGGGCAAGATACGCAGTATTTT. It specifies CASSQEPRTSGRGQDTQYF.

Only a few counts were recorded for this clone. The chain joins TRBV7-9 to TRBJ2-2, with TRBD1 identical over 8 bases. CDR3 length: 14 amino acids. V lost 6 bases and J lost 4; bases outside the gene matches: 4. Looked up from germline, CDR1 is SEHNR and CDR2 is FQNEAQ (reference sequence). The CDR3 sequence: CASRRQGPTGELFF. DNA of the CDR3: TGTGCCAGCAGACGACAGGGGCCCACCGGGGAGCTGTTTTTT.

This clone was counted a few times. The CDR3 protein is CASTPGQGYEQYF. The CDR3 bases are TGTGCCAGCACCCCCGGACAGGGCTACGAGCAGTACTTC. The V call is TRBV27, the J call TRBJ2-7; 8 positions match TRBD1. Germline CDR1 is MNHEY and CDR2 is SMNVEV (reference sequence). After removal of 7 bases from V and 3 bases from J, the junction contained 5 bases not matched to a gene. The length of the CDR3 is 13 residues.

With regard to this clone: The junction departs from germline at one end; a sequencing error may be responsible. The CDR3 bases are TGTGCCAGCAGGACAGATCCCTACAATTCACCCCTCCACTTT. Its protein product is CASRTDPYNSPLHF. This chain links TRBV2 with TRBJ1-6, with D maybe TRBD1 (5 bases). The CDR3 is made up of 14 amino acids. Germline CDR1 reads SNHLY; CDR2 reads FYNNEI.

The chain carries TRBV14 and TRBJ1-6; possibly TRBD1 for D (5 bases). V lost 0 bases and J lost 10, with 16 bases in between. From germline, CDR1 is SGHDN and CDR2 FVKESK. The CDR3 covers 16 residues. The DNA for the CDR3 is TGTGCCAGCAGCCAAGATCGGGCAGGGAACGGCTCACCCCTCCACTTT. Its protein is CASSQDRAGNGSPLHF.

A few counts support this clone. The chain has TRBV15 and TRBJ2-1; 9 bases are a match to TRBD2. CDR1 LNHNV and CDR2 YYDKDF come from the germline V gene (reference sequence). V was clipped by 4 bases and J by 6 bases; unmatched bases: 7. The CDR3 consists of 15 residues. CDR3 loop: CATSTEAGGGNEQFF. In nucleotides, the CDR3 is TGTGCCACCAGCACCGAAGCGGGAGGCGGCAATGAGCAGTTCTTC. The full variable domain, rest sourced from reference TRBV15 and TRBJ2-1, is DAMVIQNPRYQVTQFGKPVTLSCSQTLNHNVMYWYQQKSSQAPKLLFHYYDKDFNNEADTPDNFQSRRPNTSFCFLDIRSPGLGDTAMYLCATSTEAGGGNEQFFGPGTRLTVL.

V usage is TRBV28 and J usage is TRBJ2-7, with TRBD2 as a possible D gene (6 bases). V lost 3 bases and J 1 base, leaving 16 bases between the germline ends. Germline V gene lookup returns CDR1 MDHEN and CDR2 SYDVKM. This CDR3 spans 16 amino acids. In DNA, the CDR3 is TGTGCCAGCAGTTTCCCTCCCGGACTATCTTCCTACGAGCAGTACTTC. Residues: CASSFPPGLSSYEQYF.